These T cell receptor beta chains were read from a single sample in a study of T cells in Graves' hyperthyroidism and ophthalmopathy. MiXCR was run by TCRdb on the multiplex PCR reads, yielding one entry per CDR3 protein. The sample lists approximately 400,000 distinct CDR3 sequences; roughly 12% were seen once. Sample: blood. The receptors come from a man aged 30-40 years with Graves' hyperthyroidism that later progressed to Graves' ophthalmopathy. The CDR3 runs from the conserved cysteine through the conserved F or W. Each record gives: V gene, D gene, CDR3 length, clone size, J gene, CDR3 protein, CDR3 DNA. The D gene is left open where the match is weak. Not all rows give a size; the values are once, few, many and, for expanded clones, a class.

v_call: TRBV6-1
d_call: TRBD2
cdr3_length: 18
clone_size: few
j_call: TRBJ2-3
cdr3_aa: CASSSQLGTSGGGDTQYF
cdr3_nt: TGTGCCAGCAGTTCCCAACTAGGGACTAGCGGGGGCGGAGATACGCAGTATTTT

v_call: TRBV6-1
d_call: TRBD2
cdr3_length: 14
clone_size: .
j_call: TRBJ2-2
cdr3_aa: CASGGGANTGELFF
cdr3_nt: TGTGCCAGCGGGGGGGGAGCGAACACCGGGGAGCTGTTTTTT

v_call: TRBV6-2/TRBV6-3
d_call: .
cdr3_length: 11
clone_size: many
j_call: TRBJ1-2
cdr3_aa: CATTKGYGYTF
cdr3_nt: TGTGCCACCACTAAGGGCTATGGCTACACCTTC

v_call: TRBV12-3/TRBV12-4
d_call: .
cdr3_length: 11
clone_size: .
j_call: TRBJ1-2
cdr3_aa: CASSLTGDYTF
cdr3_nt: TGTGCCAGCAGTTTGACGGGAGACTACACCTTC

v_call: TRBV5-1
d_call: TRBD1
cdr3_length: 16
clone_size: .
j_call: TRBJ2-1
cdr3_aa: CASSWRTGGSDNEQFF
cdr3_nt: TGCGCCAGCAGCTGGCGAACAGGGGGCTCGGACAATGAGCAGTTCTTC

v_call: TRBV28
d_call: .
cdr3_length: 14
clone_size: many
j_call: TRBJ1-5
cdr3_aa: CASSLRGAGQPQHF
cdr3_nt: TGTGCCAGCAGTTTACGCGGGGCTGGTCAGCCCCAGCATTTT

v_call: TRBV7-9
d_call: .
cdr3_length: 13
clone_size: many
j_call: TRBJ2-7
cdr3_aa: CASSLRQNYEQYF
cdr3_nt: TGTGCCAGCAGCTTACGACAGAACTACGAGCAGTACTTC

v_call: TRBV28
d_call: TRBD1
cdr3_length: 14
clone_size: many
j_call: TRBJ2-7
cdr3_aa: CASSFLDRDYEQYF
cdr3_nt: TGTGCCAGCAGTTTCCTAGACAGGGACTACGAGCAGTACTTC

v_call: TRBV20-1
d_call: .
cdr3_length: 15
clone_size: .
j_call: TRBJ1-4
cdr3_aa: CSARDRVTANEKLFF
cdr3_nt: TGCAGTGCTAGAGATCGGGTCACCGCTAATGAAAAACTGTTTTTT

v_call: TRBV20-1
d_call: .
cdr3_length: 14
clone_size: many
j_call: TRBJ1-4
cdr3_aa: CSASVGAGGEKLFF
cdr3_nt: TGCAGTGCTAGCGTTGGCGCTGGAGGGGAAAAACTGTTTTTT

v_call: TRBV18
d_call: TRBD2
cdr3_length: 14
clone_size: many
j_call: TRBJ2-7
cdr3_aa: CASSPPQGRAGQYF
cdr3_nt: TGTGCCAGCTCACCCCCCCAAGGGAGGGCCGGGCAGTACTTC

v_call: TRBV7-2
d_call: TRBD1
cdr3_length: 17
clone_size: few
j_call: TRBJ2-3
cdr3_aa: CASSPGTGGGRTDTQYF
cdr3_nt: TGTGCCAGCAGCCCCGGGACAGGGGGCGGGAGGACAGATACGCAGTATTTT

v_call: TRBV5-1
d_call: .
cdr3_length: 13
clone_size: few
j_call: TRBJ1-1
cdr3_aa: CASTPGVNTEAFF
cdr3_nt: TGCGCCAGCACCCCAGGGGTAAACACTGAAGCTTTCTTT

v_call: TRBV20-1
d_call: .
cdr3_length: 15
clone_size: .
j_call: TRBJ2-1
cdr3_aa: CSARDARAGNNEQFF
cdr3_nt: TGCAGTGCTAGAGATGCCCGGGCTGGGAACAATGAGCAGTTCTTC

v_call: TRBV6-1
d_call: .
cdr3_length: 15
clone_size: .
j_call: TRBJ2-7
cdr3_aa: CASSEVRGGRYEQYF
cdr3_nt: TGTGCCAGCAGTGAAGTAAGGGGGGGGAGGTATGAGCAGTACTTC

v_call: TRBV9
d_call: .
cdr3_length: 17
clone_size: few
j_call: TRBJ2-2
cdr3_aa: CASSSSTGTANTGELFF
cdr3_nt: TGTGCCAGCAGCTCCTCCACCGGGACTGCGAACACCGGGGAGCTGTTTTTT

v_call: TRBV9
d_call: .
cdr3_length: 15
clone_size: few
j_call: TRBJ1-4
cdr3_aa: CASSPPTGANEKLFF
cdr3_nt: TGTGCCAGCAGCCCCCCGACTGGAGCTAATGAAAAACTGTTTTTT

v_call: TRBV5-1
d_call: TRBD2
cdr3_length: 17
clone_size: .
j_call: TRBJ2-5
cdr3_aa: CASRGLAGGTYQETQYF
cdr3_nt: TGCGCCAGCAGAGGACTAGCGGGGGGGACGTACCAAGAGACCCAGTACTTC

v_call: TRBV29-1
d_call: .
cdr3_length: 15
clone_size: .
j_call: TRBJ2-7
cdr3_aa: CSVQRTNKVSYEQYF
cdr3_nt: TGCAGCGTTCAACGTACCAACAAGGTTTCCTACGAGCAGTACTTC

v_call: TRBV5-1
d_call: .
cdr3_length: 12
clone_size: .
j_call: TRBJ2-1
cdr3_aa: CASSLERDEQFF
cdr3_nt: TGCGCCAGCAGCTTGGAGAGGGATGAGCAGTTCTTC

v_call: TRBV14
d_call: .
cdr3_length: 15
clone_size: .
j_call: TRBJ1-3
cdr3_aa: CASSQAGDPGNTIYF
cdr3_nt: TGTGCCAGCAGCCAAGCCGGGGATCCTGGAAACACCATATATTTT

v_call: TRBV7-9
d_call: .
cdr3_length: 15
clone_size: few
j_call: TRBJ1-2
cdr3_aa: CASSGSGQKADGYTF
cdr3_nt: TGTGCCAGCAGCGGGTCCGGACAGAAAGCGGATGGCTACACCTTC

v_call: TRBV6-1
d_call: TRBD1
cdr3_length: 18
clone_size: many
j_call: TRBJ2-5
cdr3_aa: CASSFPLRTGGLGKTQYF
cdr3_nt: TGTGCCAGCAGTTTCCCCCTTCGCACAGGGGGCTTGGGAAAGACCCAGTACTTC

v_call: TRBV6-1
d_call: TRBD1
cdr3_length: 14
clone_size: .
j_call: TRBJ2-1
cdr3_aa: CASKRDRGYNEQFF
cdr3_nt: TGTGCCAGCAAAAGGGACAGGGGCTACAATGAGCAGTTCTTC

v_call: TRBV20-1
d_call: .
cdr3_length: 13
clone_size: many
j_call: TRBJ1-5
cdr3_aa: CSARLDPNQPQHF
cdr3_nt: TGCAGTGCTAGGCTTGACCCCAATCAGCCCCAGCATTTT

v_call: TRBV7-9
d_call: TRBD2
cdr3_length: 15
clone_size: .
j_call: TRBJ2-3
cdr3_aa: CASSPLGGITDTQYF
cdr3_nt: TGTGCCAGCAGCCCCTTGGGGGGGATCACAGATACGCAGTATTTT

v_call: TRBV7-9
d_call: TRBD1
cdr3_length: 14
clone_size: few
j_call: TRBJ1-2
cdr3_aa: CASSDRQGNYGYTF
cdr3_nt: TGTGCCAGCAGCGATAGACAGGGAAACTATGGCTACACCTTC

v_call: TRBV7-9
d_call: TRBD2
cdr3_length: 16
clone_size: many
j_call: TRBJ2-1
cdr3_aa: CASSKSGGGNYNEQFF
cdr3_nt: TGTGCCAGCAGCAAAAGCGGGGGGGGAAACTACAATGAGCAGTTCTTC

v_call: TRBV6-1
d_call: TRBD1
cdr3_length: 13
clone_size: .
j_call: TRBJ1-2
cdr3_aa: CASSGDRGEGCTF
cdr3_nt: TGTGCCAGCAGTGGGGACAGGGGAGAAGGATGCACCTTC

v_call: TRBV7-2
d_call: TRBD2
cdr3_length: 16
clone_size: .
j_call: TRBJ2-1
cdr3_aa: CASSEVSGGGYNEQFF
cdr3_nt: TGTGCCAGCAGTGAAGTAAGCGGGGGGGGTTACAATGAGCAGTTCTTC

v_call: TRBV10-3
d_call: TRBD1
cdr3_length: 15
clone_size: many
j_call: TRBJ2-3
cdr3_aa: CAISESGQGTDTQYF
cdr3_nt: TGTGCCATCAGTGAGTCGGGACAGGGGACAGATACGCAGTATTTT

v_call: TRBV24-1
d_call: .
cdr3_length: 15
clone_size: many
j_call: TRBJ2-7
cdr3_aa: CATSDLSQGRNEQYF
cdr3_nt: TGTGCCACCAGTGATTTGAGCCAGGGTCGAAACGAGCAGTACTTC

v_call: TRBV5-1
d_call: .
cdr3_length: 14
clone_size: .
j_call: TRBJ1-5
cdr3_aa: CARTDRGSNQPQHF
cdr3_nt: TGCGCCAGGACAGACAGAGGAAGCAATCAGCCCCAGCATTTT

v_call: TRBV27
d_call: TRBD2
cdr3_length: 17
clone_size: many
j_call: TRBJ2-3
cdr3_aa: CASRPLAGGLRTDTQYF
cdr3_nt: TGTGCCAGCAGGCCTCTAGCGGGGGGGCTCCGCACAGATACGCAGTATTTT

v_call: TRBV18
d_call: .
cdr3_length: 14
clone_size: .
j_call: TRBJ1-1
cdr3_aa: CASSPLGGRTEAFF
cdr3_nt: TGTGCCAGCTCACCACTGGGGGGGAGGACTGAAGCTTTCTTT

v_call: TRBV2
d_call: .
cdr3_length: 14
clone_size: many
j_call: TRBJ2-3
cdr3_aa: CASRRGDFPDTQYF
cdr3_nt: TGTGCCAGCAGGCGAGGGGACTTCCCAGATACGCAGTATTTT

v_call: TRBV10-2
d_call: .
cdr3_length: 13
clone_size: .
j_call: TRBJ2-1
cdr3_aa: CASSDSRGNEQFF
cdr3_nt: TGCGCCAGCAGTGACTCCCGCGGCAATGAGCAGTTCTTC

v_call: TRBV11-3
d_call: TRBD1
cdr3_length: 16
clone_size: many
j_call: TRBJ2-7
cdr3_aa: CASSLDSGTGGMWQYF
cdr3_nt: TGTGCCAGCAGCTTAGATTCCGGGACAGGGGGCATGTGGCAGTACTTC

v_call: TRBV7-9
d_call: .
cdr3_length: 16
clone_size: many
j_call: TRBJ2-4
cdr3_aa: CASSLGAGLAKNIQYF
cdr3_nt: TGTGCCAGCAGCTTAGGCGCAGGACTAGCCAAAAACATTCAGTACTTC

v_call: TRBV7-8
d_call: .
cdr3_length: 16
clone_size: .
j_call: TRBJ2-3
cdr3_aa: CASSDEGLWGTDTQYF
cdr3_nt: TGTGCCAGCAGCGACGAGGGCCTATGGGGCACAGATACGCAGTATTTT

v_call: TRBV7-9
d_call: TRBD1
cdr3_length: 16
clone_size: few
j_call: TRBJ2-3
cdr3_aa: CASSFPGTGAADTQYF
cdr3_nt: TGTGCCAGCAGCTTCCCTGGGACAGGGGCAGCAGATACGCAGTATTTT

v_call: TRBV5-1
d_call: TRBD1
cdr3_length: 15
clone_size: many
j_call: TRBJ1-5
cdr3_aa: CASSLGTGRNQPQHF
cdr3_nt: TGCGCCAGCAGCTTGGGGACAGGCCGAAATCAGCCCCAGCATTTT